Listed below are T cell receptor beta chains from one sample, sequenced in a study of T cell responses to AZD1222 COVID-19 vaccine. The data were produced by immunoSEQ multiplex PCR, yet TCRdb's version contains in-frame clones alone and is incomplete. The repertoire consists of 150,000 or so clones, with around 90% occurring once and the leading ten covering about 1.5%. The sequencing here drew on peripheral blood, taken on day 0 of AZD1222 vaccination. The source is an adult in good health. Both conserved end residues are part of each CDR3. Fields, in order: CDR3 length, V gene, CDR3 protein.

14,TRBV7-8,CASSLVARVDEQYF
15,TRBV6-2/TRBV6-3,CASTPRGEGANVLTF
15,TRBV6-2/TRBV6-3,CASSTTGVTHSPLHF
13,TRBV5-6,CASSLQGFYGYTF
13,TRBV6-6,CASSSVPGNTIYF
15,TRBV19,CASRTGGLVTGELFF
14,TRBV7-2,CASSFPAGYDTQYF
13,TRBV7-7,CASAGLPTDTQYF
13,TRBV19,CASSGGTFQPQHF
15,TRBV4-3,CASSQEGGAGNTIYF
15,TRBV21-1,CASSKEGDSNQPQHF
17,TRBV12-2,CASRLGPLTESRWEQYF
13,TRBV24-1,CAARRATNEKLFF
15,TRBV7-2,CASSLWGANTGELFF
11,TRBV12-3/TRBV12-4,CASSYLGGYTF
14,TRBV27,CASSFGTGLLGYTF
11,TRBV28,CASRRVYEQYF
15,TRBV2,CASSRQGGPRETQYF
14,TRBV10-3,CAITPQVGGYGYTF
16,TRBV2,CASRKGREGLNTEAFF
11,TRBV20-1,CSSDINEKLFF
14,TRBV4-1,CASSQDEGVRGYTF
13,TRBV6-5,CASRSYVTTEAFF
15,TRBV11-2,CASSSKGQLNTEAFF
15,TRBV16,CASSHIAGANNEQFF
18,TRBV6-2/TRBV6-3,CASSHPRRRRQVDSPLHF
12,TRBV29-1,CSVAGQNYGYTF
14,TRBV19,CASSIVGGADTQYF
15,TRBV7-3,CASSPQGTSIDTQYF
13,TRBV27,CASSGVFNSPLHF
18,TRBV5-1,CASSLKPLRGSSNSPLHF
14,TRBV10-3,CAISAGTGTDTQYF
13,TRBV10-2,CASSRTGTDGYTF
13,TRBV5-4,CASSLFLSYEQYF
17,TRBV7-9,CASSLFPTDTSSYEQYF
13,TRBV11-1,CASSFFAVREQYF
12,TRBV7-2,CASSLKGNTIYF
13,TRBV6-5,CASRDRGQETQYF
13,TRBV19,CASSEPLANEQFF
15,TRBV6-5,CASSRLTRVNTEAFF
20,TRBV5-1,CASSLDSVTGILSGANVLTF
14,TRBV5-1,CASTWTASTDTQYF
12,TRBV30,CAWSVLGAALHF
16,TRBV18,CASSLPTSGVPYEQYF
14,TRBV7-2,CASSYGQGPYEQYF
14,TRBV5-1,CASSFSTGLETQYF
17,TRBV7-3,CASSLSSQGARTGELFF
17,TRBV27,CASSLSGRATVTDTQYF
14,TRBV6-4,CASSEGGERDTQYF
16,TRBV28,CASSYRGEGHNEKLFF
13,TRBV6-2/TRBV6-3,CASSYIGDQPQHF
17,TRBV28,CASSLLTGTGVTDTQYF
16,TRBV6-1,CASSAVPGQGAQPQHF
16,TRBV7-9,CASSYPRDRGESPLHF
15,TRBV4-3,CASSPGHSGGYEQYF
15,TRBV10-2,CASSESSGGADTQYF
16,TRBV30,CAWSVRRQGAGNEQFF
13,TRBV12-3/TRBV12-4,CASSLAGSQPQHF